This note documents a single T cell receptor beta chain sequence. Its antigen is still unknown. The sample holds other DNA sequences that translate to the same CDR3. Germline V gene lookup returns CDR1 KGHSH and CDR2 LQKENI. This CDR3 comprises 13 residues. V was trimmed by 1 base and J by 2 bases, leaving 4 bases between them. Treatment meaning: approximately 18 received Ad26.COV2.S at low or high dose, single or two shots; about 5 received placebo; per-sample allocation not given. Specimens were obtained on day 63 following the first vaccine or placebo injection. An Ad26 vector carrying the Wuhan-strain SARS-CoV-2 spike served as the vaccine. The data were taken from a study of Ad26.COV2.S vaccination and SARS-CoV-2 variants. Across the study: The authors gave Ad26.COV2.S intramuscularly, either once or twice 56 days apart.

Study-wide results and limits: Marked by substantial breadth, spike-specific CD8+ and CD4+ T cell responses were reportedly seen after vaccination. Non-spike TCR breadth did not differ much between vaccine and placebo recipients.

Produced via immunoSEQ multiplex PCR; TCRdb's table is partial and in-frame only. Among some 240,000 clones listed, around nine tenths were seen once. This sequence originates from a person between 18 and 59 years old who received the Ad26.COV2.S COVID-19 vaccine or a placebo. Here the sequenced sample was peripheral blood, taken in a trial of Ad26.COV2.S vaccine versus placebo. The rearrangement joins TRBV18 to TRBJ2-3; D is undetermined. CDR3 loop: CASSPQSTDTQYF. The CDR3 region has the DNA TGTGCCAGCTCACCACAGTCCACAGATACGCAGTATTTT.